The 30 T cell receptor beta chains presented below share a single source sample, sequenced in a study of prognosis after radiotherapy for stage I lung cancer. Starting from genomic DNA, TCR beta CDR3 was amplified through two-round multiplex PCR. Gene-specific TRBV and TRBJ primers were used in PCR round one. Using its own MiXCR run on the multiplex PCR reads, TCRdb lists one record per CDR3 protein. The repertoire includes 30,000 to 40,000 distinct CDR3 sequences, less than 45% of them detected once, and around 17% sits in the top ten. The sequences come from PBMCs, collected before or after stereotactic body radiation therapy (not recorded which). The origin of the receptors is a donor aged 50 or older with non-small cell lung cancer.

The sample holds many counts of this clonotype. The rearrangement joins TRBV5-1 to TRBJ2-7; TRBD1 agrees at 9 bases. The CDR3 is made up of 15 amino acids. Per germline, CDR1 SGHRS and CDR2 YFSETQ. V shed 0 bases, J shed 1 base, and the junction held 2 bases outside the gene matches. The CDR3 DNA follows: TGCGCCAGCAGCTTGGGACAGGGGGTGTCCTACGAGCAGTACTTC. This codes for CASSLGQGVSYEQYF.

The chain combines TRBV24-1 with TRBJ2-1; tentatively, D is TRBD2 (6 bases). This CDR3 spans 15 amino acids. The germline gives CDR1 KGHDR, CDR2 SFDVKD. Trimming removed 4 bases from V and 7 bases from J, with 16 bases in between. CDR3 coding DNA: TGTGCCACCAGTGACCCTGGAGGGCCGGGAAATGAGCAGTTCTTC. Its translation is CATSDPGGPGNEQFF.

In the case of this clonotype: Relative to the germline gene, one junction end is altered; a read error may explain this. J is TRBJ2-3 and V is TRBV24-1; unclear D gene. The germline V gene has CDR1 KGHDR and CDR2 SFDVKD. The CDR3 is 15 residues long. The CDR3: CATSYLDFGTDTQYF. The CDR3 DNA sequence: TGTGCCACCAGTTATTTAGACTTCGGGACAGATACGCAGTATTTT.

This clonotype appeared many times. V gene TRBV7-9 combines with J gene TRBJ2-3, with D hard to call. The V gene lost 2 bases and the J gene lost 2 bases, with 8 bases spanning the gap. Germline CDR1 reads SEHNR; CDR2 reads FQNEAQ (reference sequence). The CDR3 is 14 amino acids. Here the CDR3 reads CASSLSEITDTQYF. The CDR3 DNA reads as TGTGCCAGCAGCTTATCCGAAATCACAGATACGCAGTATTTT.

CDR3 coding DNA: TGTGCCAGTAGTACCCTTGAGGGGGCCTACAATGAGCAGTTCTTC. Its protein is CASSTLEGAYNEQFF. The genes are TRBV19 and TRBJ2-1; perhaps TRBD1 as D (6 bases). Trimming removed 4 bases from V and 2 bases from J, with 12 bases in between. This CDR3 has 15 amino acids. Germline V gene sequence: CDR1 LNHDA, CDR2 SQIVND (reference sequence).

On this clonotype itself: A much larger clone lies a single base off, so this may be a read error. The chain links TRBV20-1 to TRBJ2-2; unclear D gene. The CDR3 sequence is 13 residues long. CDR1 and CDR2 from the germline V gene are DFQATT and SNEGSKA (reference sequence). The CDR3 nucleotides read TGCAGTGCCAGAAAATCGCACACCGTGGAGCTGTTTTTT. Encoded protein: CSARKSHTVELFF.

This chain connects TRBV6-2 or TRBV6-3 to TRBJ2-1; D not certain. From germline, CDR1 is MNHEY and CDR2 SVGEGT. Trimming shortened V by 5 bases and J by 3 bases, and 14 bases separated the two germline ends. This CDR3 comprises 15 residues. CDR3: CASSEEAVYYNEQFF. The CDR3 nucleotides are TGTGCCAGCAGTGAAGAGGCGGTCTACTACAATGAGCAGTTCTTC.

This clonotype was picked up many times. V and J are TRBV4-2 and TRBJ2-3; tentative D call: TRBD1 (5 bases). Trimming cost V 1 base and J 4 bases, with 21 bases left between them. This CDR3 is built from 18 residues. Germline-derived CDR1 and CDR2 are LGHNA and YNFKEQ. This CDR3 is CASSQVGASQVGADTQYF. In DNA form, the CDR3 reads TGTGCCAGCAGCCAAGTAGGGGCTAGTCAAGTGGGCGCAGATACGCAGTATTTT.

This clonotype was seen ten or more times. The chain joins TRBV5-5 to TRBJ2-7, with 9 nucleotides matching TRBD1. Per the germline V gene, CDR1 is SGHKS and CDR2 is YYEKEE (reference sequence). The CDR3 length is 17 residues. V shed 3 bases and J 0 bases; nucleotides not matched to a gene: 10. The CDR3 coding sequence is TGTGCCAGCAGCTCCCCCGGGACAGGGTTTTTCTCCTACGAGCAGTACTTC. Translating gives CASSSPGTGFFSYEQYF. Based on the CDR3 plus reference TRBV5-5 and TRBJ2-7, the full variable domain is DAGVTQSPTHLIKTRGQQVTLRCSPISGHKSVSWYQQVLGQGPQFIFQYYEKEERGRGNFPDRFSARQFPNYSSELNVNALLLGDSALYLCASSSPGTGFFSYEQYFGPGTRLTVT.

This clonotype was detected many times. The chain employs TRBV2 and TRBJ2-2; TRBD1 aligns across 8 bases. CDR1 is SNHLY, CDR2 FYNNEI, per germline. V gave up 6 bases and J gave up 1 base; unmatched junction bases: 4. The CDR3 runs to 15 residues. CDR3 residues: CASRPTGGNTGELFF. CDR3 nucleotide sequence: TGTGCCAGCAGGCCAACAGGGGGGAACACCGGGGAGCTGTTTTTT.

The chain combines TRBV12-3 or TRBV12-4 with TRBJ1-3, with no clear D. V shed 6 bases and J shed 9 bases, with 18 bases lying between them. This CDR3 comprises 14 residues. The CDR3 coding sequence is TGTGCCAGCAGACCCCCGGGGAAGCCCGGCACCATATATTTT. Its protein product is CASRPPGKPGTIYF.

This clonotype appeared many times. The genes are TRBV19 and TRBJ2-7; possible D gene TRBD1, 6 bases. This CDR3 has 14 amino acids. The V end lost 8 bases, the J end lost 5 bases, and 19 bases lay between the germline ends. Per the germline V gene, CDR1 is LNHDA and CDR2 is SQIVND (reference sequence). The CDR3: CASASGTRVDEQYF. For the CDR3, the DNA is TGTGCCAGTGCATCAGGGACAAGGGTCGACGAGCAGTACTTC.

In its sample, this clonotype was seen many times. The chain links TRBV20-1 to TRBJ1-5; D perhaps matches TRBD1 (5 bases). The CDR3 has 13 residues. V gave up 6 bases and J gave up 12 bases, with 21 bases separating them. Germline-derived CDR1 and CDR2 are DFQATT and SNEGSKA (reference sequence). The CDR3 coding sequence is TGCAGTGCCGCCGGGACCGCTGGGGTTTACCAGCATTTT. Amino acid sequence: CSAAGTAGVYQHF.

In its sample, this clonotype was seen many times. This chain uses TRBV15 with TRBJ2-5; the match to TRBD1 covers 7 bases. In germline, CDR1 is LNHNV, CDR2 YYDKDF (reference sequence). After removal of 0 bases from V and 5 bases from J, the junction contained 6 bases not matched to a gene. This CDR3 has 15 residues. CDR3 in amino acids: CATSRDQGGFETQYF. The CDR3 DNA reads as TGTGCCACCAGCAGAGATCAAGGGGGCTTTGAGACCCAGTACTTC.

This clonotype was seen repeatedly, ten times or more. The CDR3 sequence: CASSRSESPYEQYF. The CDR3 DNA follows: TGTGCCAGCAGTCGGTCTGAGAGTCCCTACGAGCAGTACTTC. This chain links TRBV27 with TRBJ2-7; D gene uncertain. The CDR3 consists of 14 residues. Germline loops: CDR1 MNHEY, CDR2 SMNVEV (reference sequence). With 5 bases removed from V and 2 bases from J, the gap between germline ends came to 13 bases.

This clonotype was detected ten times or more. The chain combines TRBV15 with TRBJ2-3; possibly TRBD1 or TRBD2 for D (6 bases each). Germline V gene sequence: CDR1 LNHNV, CDR2 YYDKDF (reference sequence). The V end was cut by 3 bases, the J end by 4 bases, with 14 bases between. This CDR3 contains 15 residues. DNA of the CDR3: TGTGCCACCAGCAGGGCACAGGGACTCGCAGATACGCAGTATTTT. Amino acids: CATSRAQGLADTQYF.

This clonotype showed up just once. The chain joins TRBV19 to TRBJ2-7, with D unresolved. The V end lost 7 bases, the J end lost 1 base, and 14 bases lay between the germline ends. Germline CDR1 LNHDA, CDR2 SQIVND (reference sequence). The CDR3 contains 14 residues. The CDR3 is CASIALDGSYEQYF. The CDR3 coding sequence is TGTGCCAGTATTGCCCTGGACGGATCCTACGAGCAGTACTTC.

In this sample, this clonotype turned up many times. J is TRBJ1-2 and V is TRBV7-9; D remains unclear. The ends were cut back, 3 bases at V and 1 base at J, with 6 bases in the middle. This CDR3 has 13 residues. Germline V lookup: CDR1 SEHNR, CDR2 FQNEAQ (reference sequence). The CDR3 DNA reads TGTGCCAGCAGCTTTGGAGTTAACTATGGCTACACCTTC. Amino acid sequence: CASSFGVNYGYTF.

Sample share makes this clonotype medium-sized. This chain links TRBV6-1 with TRBJ1-2; the D gene is possibly TRBD1 (5 bases). CDR1 and CDR2 (germline): MNHNS, SASEGT. CDR3 length equals 14 residues. The V gene lost 6 bases and the J gene lost 4 bases, with 15 bases spanning the gap. CDR3 amino acids: CASRSGGRGYGYTF. The CDR3 DNA follows: TGTGCCAGCAGGTCCGGGGGACGGGGCTATGGCTACACCTTC.

This clonotype was seen many times. This chain joins TRBV6-6 and TRBJ2-2; weak D call: TRBD2 (5 bases). The CDR3 is 17 residues long. CDR1 MNHNY and CDR2 SVGAGI come from the germline V gene (reference sequence). V was clipped by 0 bases and J by 5 bases, with 16 bases between them. The CDR3, as DNA: TGTGCCAGCAGTTACTCGAGTGCCGGGATTTTAACCGGGGAGCTGTTTTTT. Translation gives CASSYSSAGILTGELFF.

About this clonotype: At one end the junction does not follow the germline gene, possibly because of a read error. The chain carries TRBV28 and TRBJ2-1; D ambiguous. CDR1 is MDHEN and CDR2 is SYDVKM in the germline V gene. The CDR3 covers 11 residues. The CDR3 is CASIGYNKQFF. The CDR3, as DNA: TGTGCCAGCATTGGTTACAATAAGCAGTTCTTC.

The chain combines TRBV7-3 with TRBJ2-5; the D gene is possibly TRBD2 (5 bases). The CDR3 totals 12 residues. The V gene lost 2 bases and the J gene lost 7 bases, with 8 bases spanning the gap. Germline CDR1 is SGHTA and CDR2 is FQGTGA. In DNA, the CDR3 is TGTGCCAGCAGCTTAGGTGGAGGGACCCAGTACTTC. The encoded protein is CASSLGGGTQYF.

This clonotype was observed a handful of times. The genes are TRBV6-1 and TRBJ1-2; D remains ambiguous. Trimming removed 6 bases at V and 0 bases at J, with 11 bases between. The CDR3 contains 14 residues. Germline CDR1 reads MNHNS; CDR2 reads SASEGT. The CDR3 loop reads CASREQLSNYGYTF. The CDR3 bases are TGTGCCAGCAGAGAACAGCTTTCTAACTATGGCTACACCTTC.

CDR3 region: CASLRWDGEDYGYTF. CDR3 sequence (DNA): TGTGCCAGCCTCCGCTGGGACGGGGAGGACTATGGCTACACCTTC. The V and J genes are TRBV27 and TRBJ1-2, with a possible D match to TRBD1 (5 bases). Germline V gives CDR1 MNHEY, CDR2 SMNVEV (reference sequence). Trimming cost V 8 bases and J 3 bases, with 19 bases left between them. The CDR3 has 15 residues.

The chain is built from TRBV15 and TRBJ1-2; unclear D gene. CDR3 size: 12 residues. Germline loops: CDR1 LNHNV, CDR2 YYDKDF (reference sequence). V lost 0 bases and J 4 bases, leaving 3 bases between the germline ends. CDR3 loop: CATSRDGYGYTF. The CDR3 coding sequence is TGTGCCACCAGCAGAGACGGCTATGGCTACACCTTC. Drawing the rest from reference TRBV15 and TRBJ1-2, the complete variable domain is DAMVIQNPRYQVTQFGKPVTLSCSQTLNHNVMYWYQQKSSQAPKLLFHYYDKDFNNEADTPDNFQSRRPNTSFCFLDIRSPGLGDTAMYLCATSRDGYGYTFGSGTRLTVV.

This clonotype was detected only a few times. A much larger clone differs from this one at a single base, so this may be a read error. This chain links TRBV28 with TRBJ1-1; no definite D call. The CDR3 extends over 14 amino acids. V shed 6 bases and J shed 0 bases, with 11 bases lying between them. Germline assignment: CDR1 MDHEN and CDR2 SYDVKM. The CDR3 nucleotides read TGTGCCAGCAGGGACCCGGGCCTGAACACTGAAGCTTTCTTT. Amino acid sequence: CASRDPGLNTEAFF. The complete variable domain, with remaining parts taken from reference TRBV28 and TRBJ1-1, reads DVKVTQSSRYLVKRTGEKVFLECVQDMDHENMFWYRQDPGLGLRLIYFSYDVKMKEKGDIPEGYSVSREKKERFSLILESASTNQTSMYLCASRDPGLNTEAFFGQGTRLTVV.

The genes are TRBV3-1 and TRBJ2-1; D ambiguous. This CDR3 has 16 residues. Germline V gene lookup returns CDR1 LGHDT and CDR2 YNNKEL (reference sequence). The V end was cut by 4 bases, the J end by 0 bases, with 13 bases between. The CDR3 nucleotides read TGTGCCAGCAGCCGCGGCTACCTGAGCTCCTACAATGAGCAGTTCTTC. Protein sequence: CASSRGYLSSYNEQFF.

The chain links TRBV6-5 to TRBJ2-7, with 8 bases aligning to TRBD2. The CDR3 spans 15 residues. Germline CDR1 and CDR2: MNHEY and SVGAGI. J lost 1 base, V lost 4 bases, and 6 bases had no gene match. The chain's CDR3 is CASSFAGGRSYEQYF. The CDR3 nucleotides read TGTGCCAGCAGTTTTGCGGGGGGCCGTTCCTACGAGCAGTACTTC.

Judged by abundance, this clonotype is medium-sized. The chain couples TRBV6-1 to TRBJ2-7; 7 positions agree with TRBD1. CDR1 is MNHNS, CDR2 SASEGT, per germline. V dropped 7 bases and J dropped 6; count of bases not matched to a gene: 9. The CDR3 runs to 13 residues. CDR3 amino acids: CASNRQGSGEQYF. CDR3 sequence (DNA): TGTGCCAGCAACCGACAGGGCTCTGGCGAGCAGTACTTC.

About this clonotype: The junction departs from germline at one end; a sequencing error may be responsible. The chain employs TRBV19 and TRBJ2-3; TRBD2 is a possible D gene (6 bases). The CDR3 covers 15 residues. From germline, CDR1 is LNHDA and CDR2 SQIVND (reference sequence). The CDR3 bases are TGTGCCCGTAGTGGCAGGAGGGAGAGAGGGGATACGCAGTATTTT. The encoded protein is CARSGRRERGDTQYF.